This T cell receptor beta chain was identified in a study of T cell responses to AZD1222 COVID-19 vaccine. Study-level results: Most donors were white British, females outnumbered males, and clonal diversity was possibly underestimated. Close to half of spike-specific TCRs reportedly recognize unmutated variant regions.

Points on this clone: Antigen specificity is unknown.

TCRdb's copy holds only in-frame clones and misses some; the assay was immunoSEQ multiplex PCR. The data contain tens of thousands of clones, 80% of them singletons. The CDR3 contains 13 residues. The J segment lost 8 bases and the V segment lost 4 bases, leaving 8 bases of the junction unmatched. Germline values: CDR1 SGHRS, CDR2 YFSETQ. This TCR derives from an adult who received the AZD1222 COVID-19 vaccine. V usage is TRBV5-1 and J usage is TRBJ1-2; 7 nucleotides match TRBD1. The input for sequencing was peripheral blood, taken 28 days after the second AZD1222 dose. CDR3 protein: CASSPGTDWGYTF. In nucleotides, the CDR3 is TGCGCCAGCAGCCCCGGGACAGACTGGGGCTACACCTTC.